This T cell receptor beta chain was documented in a study of cytomegalovirus exposure and HLA in healthy donors. The study ran its PCR with 60 Vbeta and 13 Jbeta primers. Sequenced by immunoSEQ multiplex PCR; TCRdb stores in-frame clones only, minus some. The table lists about 180,000 clones, 76% of them singletons. This clone was found a few times. Germline V gene data show CDR1 as LNHDA and CDR2 as SQIVND (reference sequence). The length of the CDR3 is 14 residues. V lost 2 bases and J lost 5, with 11 bases in between. This clonotype was sampled from a woman aged 25 to 39 in good health and CMV-seropositive. The chain recombines TRBV19 with TRBJ2-3; D might be TRBD1 (5 bases). The specimen was PBMCs. The CDR3 protein is CASSISRGVDTQYF. Here the CDR3 DNA reads TGTGCCAGTAGTATATCAAGGGGTGTAGATACGCAGTATTTT.